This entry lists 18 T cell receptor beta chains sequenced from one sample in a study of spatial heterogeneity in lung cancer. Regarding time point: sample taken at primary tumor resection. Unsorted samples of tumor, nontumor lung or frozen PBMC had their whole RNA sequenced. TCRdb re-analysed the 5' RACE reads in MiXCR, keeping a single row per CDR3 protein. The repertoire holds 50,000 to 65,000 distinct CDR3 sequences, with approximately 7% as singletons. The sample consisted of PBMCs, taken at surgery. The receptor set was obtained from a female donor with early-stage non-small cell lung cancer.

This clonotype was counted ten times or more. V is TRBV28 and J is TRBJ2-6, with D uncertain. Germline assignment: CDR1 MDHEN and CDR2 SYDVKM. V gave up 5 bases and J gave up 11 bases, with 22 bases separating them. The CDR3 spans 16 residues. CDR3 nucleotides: TGTGCCAGCAGTCCCCGATCCCAACTCATTACCGACGTCCTGACTTTC. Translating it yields CASSPRSQLITDVLTF.

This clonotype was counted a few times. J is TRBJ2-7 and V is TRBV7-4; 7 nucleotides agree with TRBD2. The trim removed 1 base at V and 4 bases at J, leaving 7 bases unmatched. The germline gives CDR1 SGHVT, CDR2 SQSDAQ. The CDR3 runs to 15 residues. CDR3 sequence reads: CASSLGGGALYEQYF. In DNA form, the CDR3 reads TGTGCCAGCAGCTTAGGCGGGGGAGCCCTTTACGAGCAGTACTTC.

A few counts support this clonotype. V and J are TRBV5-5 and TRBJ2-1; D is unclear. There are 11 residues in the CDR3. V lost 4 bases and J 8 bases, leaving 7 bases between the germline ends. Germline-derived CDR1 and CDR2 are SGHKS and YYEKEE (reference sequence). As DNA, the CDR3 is TGTGCCAGCAGCGCGCTCTATGAGCAGTTCTTC. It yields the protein CASSALYEQFF.

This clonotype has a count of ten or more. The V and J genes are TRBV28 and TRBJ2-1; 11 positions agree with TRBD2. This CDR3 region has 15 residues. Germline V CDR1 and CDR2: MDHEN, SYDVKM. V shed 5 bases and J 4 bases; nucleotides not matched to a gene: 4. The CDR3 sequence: CASSLAGGLYNEQFF. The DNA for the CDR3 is TGTGCCAGCAGTCTAGCGGGGGGCCTATACAATGAGCAGTTCTTC.

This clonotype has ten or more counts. The CDR3 reads CASSQDLAGNSIEAFF. The CDR3 DNA reads as TGTGCCAGCAGCCAAGATTTGGCAGGGAATTCCATTGAAGCTTTCTTT. The chain uses TRBV3-1 and TRBJ1-1; maybe TRBD1 (5 bases). Trimming took off 0 bases at V and 7 bases at J, with 18 bases between the two ends. Germline V gene data show CDR1 as LGHDT and CDR2 as YNNKEL (reference sequence). The CDR3 sequence is 16 residues long.

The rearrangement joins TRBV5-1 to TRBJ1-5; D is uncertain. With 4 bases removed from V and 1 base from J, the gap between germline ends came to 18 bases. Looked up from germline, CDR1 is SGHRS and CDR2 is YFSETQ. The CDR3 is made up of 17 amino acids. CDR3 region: CASSLRNGALSNQPQHF. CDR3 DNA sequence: TGCGCCAGCAGCCTTCGAAACGGAGCTCTAAGCAATCAGCCCCAGCATTTT.

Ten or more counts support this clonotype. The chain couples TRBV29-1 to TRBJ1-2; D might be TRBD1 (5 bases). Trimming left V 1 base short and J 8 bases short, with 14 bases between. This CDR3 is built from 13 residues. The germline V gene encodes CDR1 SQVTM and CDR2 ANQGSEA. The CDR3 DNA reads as TGCAGCGTTGAAGGAGTCAGGGTGGACGGCTACACCTTC. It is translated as CSVEGVRVDGYTF.

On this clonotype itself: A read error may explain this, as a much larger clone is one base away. CDR3 residues: CAGSSGSVSSNEQYF. Here the CDR3 DNA reads TGTGCCGGCTCCTCGGGGAGTGTAAGCTCCAACGAGCAGTACTTC. The chain carries TRBV28 and TRBJ2-7, with TRBD2 as a possible D gene (5 bases). Germline lookup yields CDR1 MDHEN and CDR2 SYDVKM. This CDR3 spans 15 amino acids.

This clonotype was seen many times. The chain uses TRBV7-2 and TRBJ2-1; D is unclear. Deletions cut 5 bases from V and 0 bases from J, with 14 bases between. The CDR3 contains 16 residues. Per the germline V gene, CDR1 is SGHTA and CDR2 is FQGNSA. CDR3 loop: CASSVLGAGSYNEQFF. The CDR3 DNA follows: TGTGCCAGCAGCGTCCTCGGAGCTGGCTCCTACAATGAGCAGTTCTTC.

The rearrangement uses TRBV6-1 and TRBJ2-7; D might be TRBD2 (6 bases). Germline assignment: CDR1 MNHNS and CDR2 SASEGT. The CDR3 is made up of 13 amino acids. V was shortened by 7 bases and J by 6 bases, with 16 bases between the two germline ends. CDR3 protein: CASTRDSGVEQYF. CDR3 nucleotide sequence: TGTGCCAGCACTCGGGACTCTGGTGTCGAGCAGTACTTC.

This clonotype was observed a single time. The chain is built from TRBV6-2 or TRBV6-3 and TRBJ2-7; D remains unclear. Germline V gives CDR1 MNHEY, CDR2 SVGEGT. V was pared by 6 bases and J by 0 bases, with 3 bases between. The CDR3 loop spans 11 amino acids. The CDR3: CASRISYEQYF. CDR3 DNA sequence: TGTGCCAGCAGAATCTCCTACGAGCAGTACTTC.

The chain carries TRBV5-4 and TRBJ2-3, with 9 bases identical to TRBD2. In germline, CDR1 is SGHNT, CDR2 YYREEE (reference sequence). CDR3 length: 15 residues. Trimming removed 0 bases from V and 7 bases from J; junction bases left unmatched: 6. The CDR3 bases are TGTGCCAGCAGCTTGGAAGTTCTAGCGGGGCATACGCAGTATTTT. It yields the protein CASSLEVLAGHTQYF.

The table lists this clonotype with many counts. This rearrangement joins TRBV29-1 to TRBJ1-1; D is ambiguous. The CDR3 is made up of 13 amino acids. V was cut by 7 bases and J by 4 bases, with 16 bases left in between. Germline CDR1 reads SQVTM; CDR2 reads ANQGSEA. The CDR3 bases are TGCAGCGCCTGGGATGCGGGTACCACTGAAGCTTTCTTT. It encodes CSAWDAGTTEAFF.

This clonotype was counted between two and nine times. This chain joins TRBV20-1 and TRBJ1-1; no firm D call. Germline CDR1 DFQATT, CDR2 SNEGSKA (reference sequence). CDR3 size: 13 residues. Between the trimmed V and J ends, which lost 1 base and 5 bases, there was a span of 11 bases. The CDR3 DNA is TGCAGTGCTAGAGGAAGGGTGGCAACTGAAGCTTTCTTT. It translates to CSARGRVATEAFF.

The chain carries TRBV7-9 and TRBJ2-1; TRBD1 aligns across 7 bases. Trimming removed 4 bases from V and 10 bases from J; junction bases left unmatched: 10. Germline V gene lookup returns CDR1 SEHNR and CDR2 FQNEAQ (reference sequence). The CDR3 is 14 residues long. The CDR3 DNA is TGTGCCAGCAGCTGGCCGGGACAGCGTTCGGAGCAGTTCTTC. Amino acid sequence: CASSWPGQRSEQFF.

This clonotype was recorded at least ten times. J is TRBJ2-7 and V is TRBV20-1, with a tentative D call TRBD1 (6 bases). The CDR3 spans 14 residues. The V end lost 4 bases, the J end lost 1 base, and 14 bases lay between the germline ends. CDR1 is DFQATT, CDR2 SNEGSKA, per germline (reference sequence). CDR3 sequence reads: CSATHRVGSYEQYF. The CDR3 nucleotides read TGCAGTGCTACGCACAGGGTCGGGTCCTACGAGCAGTACTTC.

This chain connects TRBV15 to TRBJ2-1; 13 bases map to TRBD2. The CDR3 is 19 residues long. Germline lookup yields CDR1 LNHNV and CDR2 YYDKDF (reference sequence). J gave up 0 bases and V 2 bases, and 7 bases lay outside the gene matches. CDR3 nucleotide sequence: TGTGCCACCAGCAGAAGACTAGCGGGGGGATTTACCTCCTACAATGAGCAGTTCTTC. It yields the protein CATSRRLAGGFTSYNEQFF.

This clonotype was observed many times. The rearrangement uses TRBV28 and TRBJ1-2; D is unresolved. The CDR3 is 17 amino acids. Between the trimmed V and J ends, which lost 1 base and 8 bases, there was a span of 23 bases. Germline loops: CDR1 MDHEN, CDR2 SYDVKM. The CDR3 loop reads CASSLSPPILRPRGYTF. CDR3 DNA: TGTGCCAGCAGTTTATCACCCCCCATACTCAGGCCCCGGGGCTACACCTTC.